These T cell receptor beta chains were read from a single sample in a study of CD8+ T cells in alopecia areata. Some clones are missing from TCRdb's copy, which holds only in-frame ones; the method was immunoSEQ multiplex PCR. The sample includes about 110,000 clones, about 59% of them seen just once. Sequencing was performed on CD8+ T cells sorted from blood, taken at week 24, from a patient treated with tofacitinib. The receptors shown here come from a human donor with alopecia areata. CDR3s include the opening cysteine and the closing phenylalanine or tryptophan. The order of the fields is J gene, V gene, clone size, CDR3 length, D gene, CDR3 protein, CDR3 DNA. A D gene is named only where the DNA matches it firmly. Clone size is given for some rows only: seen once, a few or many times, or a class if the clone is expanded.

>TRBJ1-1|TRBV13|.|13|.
CASSQALNTEAFF
TGTGCCAGCAGCCAAGCATTGAACACTGAAGCTTTCTTT
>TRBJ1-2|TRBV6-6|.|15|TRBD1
CASSQTGMNDYGYTF
TGTGCCAGCAGCCAGACAGGGATGAATGACTATGGCTACACCTTC
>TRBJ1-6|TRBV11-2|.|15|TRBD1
CASSVSGTGASPLHF
TGTGCCAGCAGCGTGTCTGGGACAGGGGCATCACCCCTCCACTTT
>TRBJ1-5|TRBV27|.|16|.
CASSLNPVGSNQPQHF
TGTGCCAGCAGTTTAAACCCGGTGGGCAGCAATCAGCCCCAGCATTTT
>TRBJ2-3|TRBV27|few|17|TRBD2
CASSFQTSGGLTDTQYF
TGTGCCAGCAGTTTCCAGACTAGCGGCGGTCTCACAGATACGCAGTATTTT
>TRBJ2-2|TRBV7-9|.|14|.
CASSENVNTGELFF
TGTGCCAGCAGCGAAAACGTTAACACCGGGGAGCTGTTTTTT
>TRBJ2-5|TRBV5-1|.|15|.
CASSSPPGFKETQYF
TGCGCCAGCAGCTCACCCCCAGGGTTCAAAGAGACCCAGTACTTC
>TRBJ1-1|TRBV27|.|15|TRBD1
CASTLISGGGTEAFF
TGTGCCAGCACCCTAATTTCAGGGGGAGGCACTGAAGCTTTCTTT
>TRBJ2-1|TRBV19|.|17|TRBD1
CASSIGEDRVYYNEQFF
TGTGCCAGTAGTATAGGAGAGGACAGGGTGTACTACAATGAGCAGTTCTTC
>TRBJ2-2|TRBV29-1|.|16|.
CSVGVPDSGTTGELFF
TGCAGCGTTGGCGTCCCGGACAGCGGGACCACCGGGGAGCTGTTTTTT
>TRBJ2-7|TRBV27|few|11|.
CASSSMGEQYF
TGTGCCAGCAGTTCCATGGGCGAGCAGTACTTC
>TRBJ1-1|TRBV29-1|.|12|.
CSVEGVNTEAFF
TGCAGCGTCGAGGGGGTGAACACTGAAGCTTTCTTT
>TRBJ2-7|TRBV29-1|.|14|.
CSVESGRDTYEQYF
TGCAGCGTTGAGAGCGGCCGGGACACCTACGAGCAGTACTTC
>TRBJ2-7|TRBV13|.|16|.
CASSSLSTRQTYEQYF
TGTGCCAGCAGCTCCCTCAGTACTCGCCAAACCTACGAGCAGTACTTC
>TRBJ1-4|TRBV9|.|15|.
CASSADIATNEKLFF
TGTGCCAGCAGCGCCGATATTGCAACTAATGAAAAACTGTTTTTT
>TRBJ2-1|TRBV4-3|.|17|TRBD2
CASSQGIKRGRYNEQFF
TGCGCCAGCAGCCAAGGAATCAAGCGGGGGCGATACAATGAGCAGTTCTTC
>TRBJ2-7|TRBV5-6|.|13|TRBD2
CASRSGGSYEQYF
TGTGCCAGCAGGTCGGGAGGGTCCTACGAGCAGTACTTC
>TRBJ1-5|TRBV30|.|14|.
CAWRQGESNQPQHF
TGTGCCTGGAGACAGGGTGAGAGCAATCAGCCCCAGCATTTT
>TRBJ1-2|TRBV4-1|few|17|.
CASSPRMGGSVLYGYTF
TGCGCCAGCAGCCCGAGAATGGGGGGCAGCGTGCTCTATGGCTACACCTTC
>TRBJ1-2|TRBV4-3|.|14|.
CASSQAADNYGYTF
TGCGCCAGCAGCCAAGCGGCCGATAACTATGGCTACACCTTC
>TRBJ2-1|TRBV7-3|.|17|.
CASSRAGGESSYNEQFF
TGTGCCAGCAGCCGCGCCGGCGGGGAGAGCTCCTACAATGAGCAGTTCTTC
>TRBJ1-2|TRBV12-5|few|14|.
CASGPVAPGYGYTF
TGTGCTAGTGGCCCCGTGGCCCCTGGCTATGGCTACACCTTC
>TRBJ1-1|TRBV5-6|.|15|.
CASSLGAGMNTEAFF
TGTGCCAGCAGCTTGGGTGCAGGGATGAACACTGAAGCTTTCTTT
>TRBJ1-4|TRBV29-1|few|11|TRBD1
CSGTANEKLFF
TGCAGTGGGACAGCTAATGAAAAACTGTTTTTT
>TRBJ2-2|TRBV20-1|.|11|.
CSARSGGELFF
TGCAGTGCCAGGAGCGGCGGGGAGCTGTTTTTT
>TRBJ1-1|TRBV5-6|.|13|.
CASSSDVVTEAFF
TGTGCCAGCAGCTCGGATGTAGTCACTGAAGCTTTCTTT
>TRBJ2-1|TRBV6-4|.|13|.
CASSESDLAEQFF
TGTGCCAGCAGTGAATCGGACCTAGCGGAGCAGTTCTTC
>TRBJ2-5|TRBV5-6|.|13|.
CASSLLVQETQYF
TGTGCCAGCAGCTTATTAGTCCAAGAGACCCAGTACTTC
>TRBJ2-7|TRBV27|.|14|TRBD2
CASSLLAGGQEQYF
TGTGCCAGCAGTTTGTTAGCGGGGGGGCAGGAGCAGTACTTC
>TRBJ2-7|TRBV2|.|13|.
CASSDLLGYEQYF
TGTGCCAGCAGTGATCTTCTGGGCTACGAGCAGTACTTC
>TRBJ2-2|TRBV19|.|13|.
CASTGMNTGELFF
TGTGCCAGTACGGGAATGAACACCGGGGAGCTGTTTTTT
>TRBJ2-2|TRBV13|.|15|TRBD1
CASSSTGVYTGELFF
TGTGCCAGCAGCTCGACAGGGGTGTACACCGGGGAGCTGTTTTTT
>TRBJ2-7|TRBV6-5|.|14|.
CASRRTALTYEQYF
TGTGCCAGCAGGCGGACAGCGTTAACCTACGAGCAGTACTTC
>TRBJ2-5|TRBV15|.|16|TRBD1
CATSSYQGAAEETQYF
TGTGCCACCAGCAGTTACCAGGGGGCAGCGGAGGAGACCCAGTACTTC
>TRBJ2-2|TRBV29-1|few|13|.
CSVVMGNTGELFF
TGCAGCGTTGTAATGGGGAACACCGGGGAGCTGTTTTTT
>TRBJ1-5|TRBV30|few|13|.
CAWSQQGGQPQHF
TGTGCCTGGAGCCAACAGGGTGGGCAGCCCCAGCATTTT
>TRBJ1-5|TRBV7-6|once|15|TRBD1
CASSPIQGFNQPQHF
TGTGCCAGCAGCCCCATACAGGGGTTCAATCAGCCCCAGCATTTT
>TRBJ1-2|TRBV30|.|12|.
CAYTTGNYGYTF
TGTGCCTACACTACAGGGAACTATGGCTACACCTTC
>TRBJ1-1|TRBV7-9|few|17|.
CASSPRGRQTWDTEAFF
TGTGCCAGCAGCCCAAGGGGGAGACAAACGTGGGACACTGAAGCTTTCTTT
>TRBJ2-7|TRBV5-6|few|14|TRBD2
CASSFERGANEQYF
TGTGCCAGCAGCTTCGAGCGGGGGGCGAACGAGCAGTACTTC
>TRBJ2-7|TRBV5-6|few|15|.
CASSRPGTSIYEQYF
TGTGCCAGCAGCAGGCCCGGGACGAGCATCTACGAGCAGTACTTC
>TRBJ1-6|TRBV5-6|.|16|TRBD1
CASSLALTGPNSPLHF
TGTGCCAGCAGCTTGGCCCTGACAGGGCCTAATTCACCCCTCCACTTT
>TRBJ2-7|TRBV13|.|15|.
CASSRQLDATYEQYF
TGTGCCAGCAGCCGCCAACTTGACGCCACCTACGAGCAGTACTTC
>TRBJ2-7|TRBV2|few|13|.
CAAEGGRSDEQYF
TGTGCCGCAGAGGGGGGTAGGAGCGACGAGCAGTACTTC
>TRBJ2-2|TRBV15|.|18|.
CATSPMTFKKPNTGELFF
TGTGCCACCAGCCCTATGACTTTCAAAAAGCCGAACACCGGGGAGCTGTTTTTT
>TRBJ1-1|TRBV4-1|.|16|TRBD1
CASSQAPGTGDTEAFF
TGCGCCAGCAGCCAAGCCCCCGGGACAGGCGACACTGAAGCTTTCTTT
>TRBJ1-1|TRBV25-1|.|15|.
CASNDGPGPYTEAFF
TGTGCCAGCAACGACGGCCCGGGACCCTACACTGAAGCTTTCTTT
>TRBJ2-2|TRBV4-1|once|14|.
CASSTREDTGELFF
TGCGCCAGCAGTACTAGGGAAGACACCGGGGAGCTGTTTTTT
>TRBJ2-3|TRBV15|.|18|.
CATSRGGEADPSTDTQYF
TGTGCCACCAGCAGAGGAGGGGAGGCTGACCCTAGCACAGATACGCAGTATTTT
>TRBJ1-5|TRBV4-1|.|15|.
CASSPRWGSNQPQHF
TGCGCCAGCAGCCCTCGGTGGGGGAGCAATCAGCCCCAGCATTTT
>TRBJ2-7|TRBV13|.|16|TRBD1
CASSSTRDRGHYEQYF
TGTGCCAGCAGCAGTACAAGGGACAGGGGTCACTACGAGCAGTACTTC
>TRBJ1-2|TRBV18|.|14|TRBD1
CASSPRQGSNGYTF
TGTGCCAGCTCACCCCGACAGGGTAGCAATGGCTACACCTTC
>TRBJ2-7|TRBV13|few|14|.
CASSLPGPFDEQYF
TGTGCCAGCAGCCTCCCGGGGCCCTTTGACGAGCAGTACTTC